This T cell receptor (beta chain) stems from a study of technical replicates of blood from a handful of donors. This table comes from immunoSEQ multiplex PCR, and its TCRdb copy is limited to in-frame clones, with some not included. The table lists 70,000 to 80,000 clones, 92% of them singletons, with about 0.4% in the top ten. From germline, CDR1 is SQVTM and CDR2 ANQGSEA. J was trimmed by 4 bases and V by 6 bases; bases with no gene match: 3. This CDR3 has 13 amino acids. The chain is built from TRBV29-1 and TRBJ2-5, with 12 nucleotides matching TRBD2. Sequenced sample: T cells isolated from PBMCs. The clonotype comes from a human donor in good health. The CDR3 sequence: CSVAGLAGETQYF. For the CDR3, the DNA is TGCAGCGTCGCGGGACTAGCGGGAGAGACCCAGTACTTC.